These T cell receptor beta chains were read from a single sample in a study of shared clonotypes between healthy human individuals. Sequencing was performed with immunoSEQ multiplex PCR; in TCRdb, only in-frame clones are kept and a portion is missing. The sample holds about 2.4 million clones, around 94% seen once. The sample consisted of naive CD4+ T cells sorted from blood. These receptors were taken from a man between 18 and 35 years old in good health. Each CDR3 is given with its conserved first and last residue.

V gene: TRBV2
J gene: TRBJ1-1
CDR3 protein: CASSEQGGNTEAFF

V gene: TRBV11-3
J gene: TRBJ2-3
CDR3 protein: CASSFGEGQTQYF

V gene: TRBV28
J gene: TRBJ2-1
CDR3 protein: CASSRTSGGVYNEQFF

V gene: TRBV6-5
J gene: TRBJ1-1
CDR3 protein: CASRPTGVNTEAFF

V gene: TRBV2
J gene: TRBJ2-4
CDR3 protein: CASRPGRQNIQYF

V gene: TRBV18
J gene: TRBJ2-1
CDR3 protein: CASSPSSGTDEQFF

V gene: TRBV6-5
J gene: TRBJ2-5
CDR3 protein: CASSPGTIQETQYF

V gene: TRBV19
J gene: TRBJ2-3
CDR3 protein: CASSSPPTSGRATDTQYF

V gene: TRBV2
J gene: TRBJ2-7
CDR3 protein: CASSEKRGGNNEQYF

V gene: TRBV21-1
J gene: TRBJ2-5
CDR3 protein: CASRKPIPRKPPRLAAQETQYF

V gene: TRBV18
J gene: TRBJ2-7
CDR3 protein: CASSPQTSGYEQYF

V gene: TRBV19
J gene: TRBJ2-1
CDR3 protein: CASSPPPGTSGRYEQFF

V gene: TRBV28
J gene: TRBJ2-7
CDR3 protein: CASSKLDRDFDEQYF

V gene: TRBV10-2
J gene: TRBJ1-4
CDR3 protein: CASTEGPPGEKLFF